One and the same sample provided the 15 T cell receptor beta chains below, sequenced in a study of shared clonotypes between healthy human individuals. Using immunoSEQ multiplex PCR, the repertoire was profiled, and TCRdb retains in-frame clones only, with some absent. The sample holds about 1 million clones, about 80% seen once. Input material: memory CD4+ T cells sorted from blood. Specified subset: CD45RA-negative fraction. The receptors were sampled from a man aged 18 to 35 in good health.

This clone has just a few counts. This sequence joins TRBV2 and TRBJ2-1, with 9 positions matching TRBD2. Losses at the gene ends were 8 bases for V and 6 bases for J; bases not matched to a gene: 5. Germline loops: CDR1 SNHLY, CDR2 FYNNEI. The CDR3 totals 13 residues. DNA for the CDR3: TGTGCCAGCGGGACTAGCCTCTCCAATGAGCAGTTCTTC. Translation: CASGTSLSNEQFF.

The gene calls are TRBV19 and TRBJ2-1, with 8 bases identical to TRBD2. The length of the CDR3 is 17 residues. CDR1 and CDR2 (germline): LNHDA, SQIVND (reference sequence). Trimming cost V 4 bases and J 10 bases; bases outside gene matches: 18. The CDR3 spells CASSTGGGGRWVGEQFF. CDR3 bases: TGTGCCAGTAGTACTGGAGGTGGCGGGAGGTGGGTCGGGGAGCAGTTCTTC.

This rearrangement joins TRBV10-3 to TRBJ2-6, with D unresolved. V was trimmed by 8 bases and J by 0 bases, leaving 11 bases between them. Germline V gene lookup returns CDR1 ENHRY and CDR2 SYGVKD. The CDR3 sequence is 15 residues long. CDR3 loop: CAISSPDSGANVLTF. Written as DNA, the CDR3 is TGTGCCATCTCCTCACCCGACTCTGGGGCCAACGTCCTGACTTTC.

This clone has a count of ten or more. The chain employs TRBV5-1 and TRBJ1-1; D perhaps matches TRBD1 (5 bases). The CDR3 runs to 14 residues. Germline assignment: CDR1 SGHRS and CDR2 YFSETQ. V lost 6 bases to trimming and J lost 4 bases, with 16 bases between them. DNA for the CDR3: TGCGCCAGCACTCAGGTAGGGGATAGCACTGAAGCTTTCTTT. Translated, it gives CASTQVGDSTEAFF.

This clone was seen only once. The chain employs TRBV18 and TRBJ2-6, with a possible D match to TRBD1 (5 bases). Trimming cost V 4 bases and J 0 bases, with 10 bases left between them. Germline loops: CDR1 KGHSH, CDR2 LQKENI. The CDR3 is 16 amino acids. CDR3 residues: CASSQTQGSGANVLTF. CDR3 in DNA: TGTGCCAGCTCACAGACGCAGGGCTCTGGGGCCAACGTCCTGACTTTC.

This clone turned up a few times. The V call is TRBV7-8, the J call TRBJ1-5, with TRBD1 identical over 9 bases. CDR1 SGHVS and CDR2 FQNEAQ come from the germline V gene. V lost 3 bases to trimming and J lost 4 bases; unmatched junction nucleotides: 7. The CDR3 has 16 amino acids. CDR3 nucleotides: TGTGCCAGCAGCTTGGCCGGGACAGGGACAAATCAGCCCCAGCATTTT. It encodes CASSLAGTGTNQPQHF.

A few counts support this clone. The gene calls are TRBV20-1 and TRBJ2-5; D may match TRBD1 or TRBD2 (5 bases each). CDR1 and CDR2 from the germline V gene are DFQATT and SNEGSKA (reference sequence). This CDR3 has 10 residues. The V and J ends lost 7 bases and 2 bases respectively, with 5 bases between them. In DNA form, the CDR3 reads TGCAGTGGGGGGCAAGAGACCCAGTACTTC. Translated, it gives CSGGQETQYF.

The chain recombines TRBV7-2 with TRBJ2-3; D is possibly TRBD2 (6 bases). Trimming cost V 6 bases and J 7 bases, with 14 bases left between them. Germline assignment: CDR1 SGHTA and CDR2 FQGNSA. The CDR3 has 13 residues. CDR3 residues: CASSYDGGNTQYF. The CDR3 nucleotides read TGTGCCAGCAGTTATGATGGGGGGAATACGCAGTATTTT.

This clone was seen only a few times. J is TRBJ1-4 and V is TRBV5-1; D gene ambiguous. This CDR3 contains 16 residues. V dropped 0 bases and J dropped 4 bases, with 13 bases sitting between them. The germline gives CDR1 SGHRS, CDR2 YFSETQ. CDR3 sequence reads: CASSLAVGPGNEKLFF. The DNA of the CDR3 is TGCGCCAGCAGCTTGGCCGTTGGGCCAGGTAATGAAAAACTGTTTTTT.

The gene calls are TRBV27 and TRBJ2-3; TRBD2 matches 13 bases. V lost 3 bases to trimming and J lost 6 bases; unmatched junction nucleotides: 9. The CDR3 loop spans 17 amino acids. Germline lookup yields CDR1 MNHEY and CDR2 SMNVEV (reference sequence). In DNA form, the CDR3 reads TGTGCCAGCAGTTTCGTACGCCAGGGACTAGCGGGGGATACGCAGTATTTT. Translation: CASSFVRQGLAGDTQYF.

This clone turned up a few times. The sample carries other DNA sequences with the same CDR3. The chain uses TRBV9 and TRBJ2-7; D is possibly TRBD1 or TRBD2 (5 bases each). The CDR3 consists of 14 residues. V gave up 0 bases and J gave up 4 bases, with 11 bases separating them. In germline, CDR1 is SGDLS, CDR2 YYNGEE. This chain's CDR3 is CASSVGGEGYEQYF. The DNA of the CDR3 is TGTGCCAGCAGCGTAGGAGGGGAAGGTTACGAGCAGTACTTC. The full variable domain, its missing parts supplied by reference TRBV9 and TRBJ2-7, is DSGVTQTPKHLITATGQRVTLRCSPRSGDLSVYWYQQSLDQGLQFLIQYYNGEERAKGNILERFSAQQFPDLHSELNLSSLELGDSALYFCASSVGGEGYEQYFGPGTRLTVT.

The genes are TRBV5-5 and TRBJ2-7, with 7 bases identical to TRBD1. This CDR3 has 15 amino acids. V gave up 4 bases and J gave up 6 bases; unmatched junction bases: 13. Germline values: CDR1 SGHKS, CDR2 YYEKEE (reference sequence). The CDR3 reads CASSQRQGSLGEQYF. DNA of the CDR3: TGTGCCAGCAGCCAGAGACAGGGATCCTTGGGCGAGCAGTACTTC. Combining the CDR3 with reference TRBV5-5 and TRBJ2-7 gives the whole variable domain DAGVTQSPTHLIKTRGQQVTLRCSPISGHKSVSWYQQVLGQGPQFIFQYYEKEERGRGNFPDRFSARQFPNYSSELNVNALLLGDSALYLCASSQRQGSLGEQYFGPGTRLTVT.

The genes are TRBV2 and TRBJ2-7; D possibly corresponds to TRBD2 (5 bases). V lost 4 bases to trimming and J lost 3 bases, with 13 bases between them. The CDR3 sequence is 14 residues long. CDR1 and CDR2 from the germline V gene are SNHLY and FYNNEI. This CDR3 reads CASSGGPWDYEQYF. The CDR3 DNA sequence: TGTGCCAGCAGTGGAGGGCCTTGGGACTACGAGCAGTACTTC.

The chain uses TRBV5-4 and TRBJ1-1; D ambiguous. The CDR3 covers 15 residues. Germline CDR1 is SGHNT and CDR2 is YYREEE (reference sequence). V dropped 0 bases and J dropped 1 base, with 10 bases sitting between them. The CDR3 protein is CASSLDRKANTEAFF. CDR3 bases: TGTGCCAGCAGCTTGGACCGCAAGGCGAACACTGAAGCTTTCTTT.

The gene calls are TRBV7-8 and TRBJ2-7; D gene ambiguous. The ends were cut back, 3 bases at V and 2 bases at J, with 5 bases in the middle. The CDR3 is made up of 12 amino acids. In germline, CDR1 is SGHVS, CDR2 FQNEAQ. CDR3: CASSFSAYEQYF. The CDR3 DNA is TGTGCCAGCAGCTTCTCAGCCTACGAGCAGTACTTC.